The TCR beta chain described here comes from a study of T-cell memory formation after mild COVID-19. About this clonotype itself: What it recognizes is unknown.

A single record per CDR3 protein comes from TCRdb applying MiXCR to the 5' RACE reads. The table shows about 12,000 distinct CDR3 sequences, with about 14% occurring only once. Trimming shortened V by 7 bases and J by 2 bases, and 9 bases separated the two germline ends. This CDR3 is 13 amino acids long. The germline V gene has CDR1 SNHLY and CDR2 FYNNEI. Overall study findings and caveats: Clones from the second wave (peaking day 37) had unconfirmed SARS-CoV-2 specificity.

Material for sequencing was PBMCs or a T cell subset sorted from them (not recorded which). The chain employs TRBV2 and TRBJ2-1; D is uncertain. The origin of this receptor is a man in his late teens or twenties who had mild COVID-19 (a few samples of this study predate the infection). Cell type and time point are not known. Written as DNA, the CDR3 is TGTGCCAGCAACGCAGGTCCCTACAATGAGCAGTTCTTC. Its protein product is CASNAGPYNEQFF.